Listed below are T cell receptor beta chains from one sample, sequenced in a study of cytomegalovirus exposure and HLA in healthy donors. Repertoires were generated with immunoSEQ multiplex PCR, while TCRdb's copy carries only in-frame clones and drops some. The specimen's table records about 130,000 clones. Source material: PBMCs. These receptors originate from a middle-aged woman in good health and CMV-seropositive. Each CDR3 is given with its conserved first and last residue. A D gene is named only where the DNA matches it firmly.

TRBJ1-4,TRBD1,TRBV2,TGTGCCAGCAGTTTCGACAGGGGCGCAACTAATGAAAAACTGTTTTTT,CASSFDRGATNEKLFF
TRBJ1-3,-,TRBV5-1,TGCGCCAGCAGCCCCTCCGGGGCTGGAAACACCATATATTTT,CASSPSGAGNTIYF
TRBJ2-1,-,TRBV18,TGTGCCAGCTCACCTGTAGGTATGGCCACGGGAGTCTCCTACAATGAGCAGTTCTTC,CASSPVGMATGVSYNEQFF
TRBJ2-2,-,TRBV6-5,TGTGCCAGCAGTTACTTAGGGAGGAACACCGGGGAGCTGTTTTTT,CASSYLGRNTGELFF
TRBJ2-3,-,TRBV13,TGTGCCAGCAGCTCCTCTGTCGAGGATACGCAGTATTTT,CASSSSVEDTQYF
TRBJ2-5,-,TRBV9,TGTGCCAGCAGCGTAGTGGCCGGGCAAGAGACCCAGTACTTC,CASSVVAGQETQYF
TRBJ1-5,-,TRBV7-2,TGTGCCAGCAGCTTAGACTTATCTCAGCCCCAGCATTTT,CASSLDLSQPQHF
TRBJ2-6,-,TRBV7-3,TGTGCCAGCAGCCCGGTCGGGGCCAACGTCCTGACTTTC,CASSPVGANVLTF
TRBJ2-1,-,TRBV5-1,TGCGCCAGCAGCTTGGCCCGGAGCTCCTACAATGAGCAGTTCTTC,CASSLARSSYNEQFF
TRBJ2-7,-,TRBV7-9,TGTGCCAGCAGCTCGCAGGGGCCGGGCTACTACGAGCAGTACTTC,CASSSQGPGYYEQYF
TRBJ1-1,-,TRBV27,TGTGCCAGTTCCGTCAGGCTGAACACTGAAGCTTTCTTT,CASSVRLNTEAFF
TRBJ2-5,TRBD1,TRBV11-2,TGTGCCAGCAGCCGGGACAGGCAAGAGACCCAGTACTTC,CASSRDRQETQYF
TRBJ2-1,-,TRBV6-5,TGTGCCAGCAGTTCCTCCGGGACTGATGGGAATGAGCAGTTCTTC,CASSSSGTDGNEQFF
TRBJ1-3,TRBD1,TRBV5-1,TGCGCCAGCAGCTTGGCCGGGGGGACAGGGACTGGAAACACCATATATTTT,CASSLAGGTGTGNTIYF
TRBJ2-3,TRBD2,TRBV11-1,TGTGCCAGCAGCCTCCGACCCCCGACTAGCGAAGTCACAGATACGCAGTATTTT,CASSLRPPTSEVTDTQYF
TRBJ1-3,-,TRBV5-1,TGCGCCAGCAGCGCCGGACATCTCCTCTCTGGAAACACCATATATTTT,CASSAGHLLSGNTIYF
TRBJ2-7,-,TRBV11-1,TGTGCCAGCAGCCTCGGGACTTCCCCTAGACACGAGCAGTACTTC,CASSLGTSPRHEQYF
TRBJ1-3,-,TRBV15,TGTGCCACCAGCAGCGGGACTGCTGGAAACACCATATATTTT,CATSSGTAGNTIYF
TRBJ2-7,TRBD2,TRBV10-3,TGTGCCATCAGCCCCTCGGGACTACACTACGAGCAGTACTTC,CAISPSGLHYEQYF
TRBJ2-7,TRBD1,TRBV5-1,TGCGCCAGCAGCTCCGGGACAGGGGAAGACTACGAGCAGTACTTC,CASSSGTGEDYEQYF
TRBJ2-7,TRBD2,TRBV28,TGTGCCAGCAGGTCTAGCGGGATTACCATCTACGAGCAGTACTTC,CASRSSGITIYEQYF
TRBJ2-3,TRBD2,TRBV10-2,TGCGCCAGCAGTGAGTCGAGGCGGGAGCAAGATACGCAGTATTTT,CASSESRREQDTQYF
TRBJ2-1,TRBD1,TRBV5-6,TGTGCCAGCAGCTCTCTACGGACAGGAAAAACAGAGCAGTTCTTC,CASSSLRTGKTEQFF
TRBJ2-1,TRBD2,TRBV14,TGTGCCAGCAGCCAAGAATGGGATAGCGGGAGCCAGAGCTACAATGAGCAGTTCTTC,CASSQEWDSGSQSYNEQFF
TRBJ2-1,TRBD2,TRBV4-1,TGCGCCAGCAGCCAGCAGGGTTCGGGAGGGGGTAATGAGCAGTTCTTC,CASSQQGSGGGNEQFF
TRBJ2-7,TRBD2,TRBV25-1,TGTGCCAGCAGTGAAAGTAGCGGGAGTAACTACGAGCAGTACTTC,CASSESSGSNYEQYF
TRBJ1-2,-,TRBV14,TGTGCCAGCAGCCAAGTTCGAAACCCGAGCGTCGAAGGCTACACCTTC,CASSQVRNPSVEGYTF
TRBJ2-1,TRBD2,TRBV5-1,TGCGCCAGCAGGACTAGCGGGACCTACAATGAGCAGTTCTTC,CASRTSGTYNEQFF
TRBJ2-5,TRBD1,TRBV2,TGTGCCAGCAGTTTGGGACAGGGGATTCGGGAGACCCAGTACTTC,CASSLGQGIRETQYF
TRBJ2-7,TRBD2,TRBV6-1,TGTGCCAGCAGTGGGACTAGCGGGAGCTCCTACGAGCAGTACTTC,CASSGTSGSSYEQYF
TRBJ2-7,-,TRBV4-1,TGCGCCAGCGCATCGAACCTAGCGTTTGGGCAGTACTTC,CASASNLAFGQYF
TRBJ1-1,-,TRBV6-1,TGTGCCAGCAGTGCATTAACAGGGATCGAAGCTTTCTTT,CASSALTGIEAFF
TRBJ2-2,-,TRBV28,TGTGCCAGTAACTGGAGTGGAGACACCGGGGAGCTGTTTTTT,CASNWSGDTGELFF
TRBJ2-7,TRBD1,TRBV19,TGTGCCAGTAGGCACCGGGACAGGGGACCCTACGAGCAGTACTTC,CASRHRDRGPYEQYF
TRBJ2-3,TRBD2,TRBV7-3,TGTGCCAGCAGCTTAAGCGGGAGGGCCGATACGCAGTATTTT,CASSLSGRADTQYF
TRBJ2-1,TRBD2,TRBV9,TGTGCCAGCGCACTAGCGGGAAATGTAAATGAGCAGTTCTTC,CASALAGNVNEQFF
TRBJ2-1,TRBD2,TRBV7-9,TGTGCCAGCACCCGAGCGGGAGGTTATAATGAGCAGTTCTTC,CASTRAGGYNEQFF
TRBJ2-3,TRBD2,TRBV7-3,TGTGCCAGCAGCCAGACCCCCTTAGCGGGAGTGTCAGATACGCAGTATTTT,CASSQTPLAGVSDTQYF
TRBJ2-7,TRBD1,TRBV28,TGTGCCAGCAGTTTACACCCCGACAGGGGGCGATACGAGCAGTACTTC,CASSLHPDRGRYEQYF
TRBJ2-5,-,TRBV20-1,TGCAGTGCCCGGGGGGAGACCCAGTACTTC,CSARGETQYF
TRBJ1-2,-,TRBV5-1,TGCGCCAGCAGCTTGGACAGAAACTATGGCTACACCTTC,CASSLDRNYGYTF
TRBJ1-1,TRBD1,TRBV2,TGTGCCAGCAGTGGGGGCAGGGGGTTTGAAGCTTTCTTT,CASSGGRGFEAFF
TRBJ2-7,-,TRBV4-1,TGCGCCAGCAGCCAAGCGGGCGGGAAAAGGTACGAGCAGTACTTC,CASSQAGGKRYEQYF
TRBJ2-1,TRBD1,TRBV19,TGTGCCAGTAGTACAGGGGGCGTCCAGTTCTTC,CASSTGGVQFF
TRBJ1-1,-,TRBV7-6,TGTGCCAGCAGCTTAGCGCTGGCAGGGAACACTGAAGCTTTCTTT,CASSLALAGNTEAFF
TRBJ2-1,-,TRBV9,TGTGCCAGCAGCGTATTGGGGTGGGGGACTGAGTACAATGAGCAGTTCTTC,CASSVLGWGTEYNEQFF